One TCR beta chain is described in this entry. What it recognizes is unknown. This sample stems from a study of CXCR3-negative and CXCR3-positive naive CD8 T cells. Study at large: Every library held about 1.5 +/- 0.3 million TRB reads, and the total came to around 140 million.

Study-level points and caveats: Comparably high diversity was seen in both naive subsets, and much lower diversity in memory CD8+ cells. Surface CD5 matched across naive subsets, and TRB CDR3 properties served to infer TCR strength. TRB CDR3 hydrophobicity was greater in CXCR3-positive naive cells than in CXCR3-negative naive cells.

It was by 5' RACE with UMI labels that the TRB cDNA libraries were prepared. TCRdb derives one entry per CDR3 protein from the 5' RACE reads, leaving out DNA. This sample's clone table lists 85,000 to 90,000 distinct CDR3 sequences. Among CD8+ T cells, naive ones were CD45RO-CCR7+CD27+CD95-. The CDR3 is made up of 15 amino acids. Germline V gene data show CDR1 as MDHEN and CDR2 as SYDVKM. This sequence originates from a human donor in good health. Some clones in this sample may be carry-over from other donors' samples. The material sequenced was naive CXCR3+ CD8+ T cells from blood. Subset given: CD45RO-CCR7+CD27+CD95- naive CD8+ T cells expressing CXCR3 (TNR3+). The chain has TRBV28 and TRBJ1-3; TCRdb reports TRBD1, a call that lacks DNA to check it against. This CDR3 is CASSSDREVGNTIYF.